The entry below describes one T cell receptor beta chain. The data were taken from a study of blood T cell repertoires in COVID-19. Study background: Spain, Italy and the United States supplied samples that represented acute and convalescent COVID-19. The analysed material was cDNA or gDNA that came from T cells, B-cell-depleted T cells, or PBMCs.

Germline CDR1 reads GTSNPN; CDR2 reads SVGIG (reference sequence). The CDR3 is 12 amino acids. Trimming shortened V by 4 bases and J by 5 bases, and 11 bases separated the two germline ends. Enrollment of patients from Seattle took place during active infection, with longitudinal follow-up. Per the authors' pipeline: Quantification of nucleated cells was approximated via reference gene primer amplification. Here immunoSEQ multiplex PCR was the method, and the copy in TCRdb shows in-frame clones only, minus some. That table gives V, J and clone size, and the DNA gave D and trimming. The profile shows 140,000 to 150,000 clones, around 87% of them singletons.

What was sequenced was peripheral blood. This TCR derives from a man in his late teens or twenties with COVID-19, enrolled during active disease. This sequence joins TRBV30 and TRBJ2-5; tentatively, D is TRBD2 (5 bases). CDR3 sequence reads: CAWMPGVETQYF. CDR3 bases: TGTGCCTGGATGCCCGGGGTCGAGACCCAGTACTTC.